This T cell receptor (beta chain) was observed in a study of identical twins. V gave up 2 bases and J gave up 3 bases, with 14 bases separating them. This CDR3 comprises 15 residues. CDR1 SEHNR and CDR2 FQNEAQ come from the germline V gene (reference sequence). TCRdb ran MiXCR on the 5' RACE reads and lists one entry per CDR3 protein. The sample includes approximately 600,000 distinct CDR3 sequences, roughly 9.9% seen only once; the top ten take around 3.2%. This clonotype was seen more than once but under ten times. The same data also went into a second study, on yellow fever vaccine responses in identical twins.

The genes are TRBV7-9 and TRBJ2-7; D possibly corresponds to TRBD2 (6 bases). The specimen was PBMCs. The TCR originated in a woman younger than 30 in good health. The CDR3 bases are TGTGCCAGCAGCTTATGGGGGGAGACTAACTACGAGCAGTACTTC. This codes for CASSLWGETNYEQYF.